The 12 T cell receptor beta chains presented below share a single source sample, sequenced in a study of T-cell reconstitution after alpha-beta-depleted transplantation in children. As it was prepared, the TCRbeta library received unique molecular identifiers. MiXCR was run by TCRdb on the PCR reads, yielding one entry per CDR3 protein. This table has 350,000 to 500,000 distinct CDR3 sequences, roughly 44% appearing once. Material: PBMCs, obtained before TCRalphabeta/CD19-depleted stem cell transplant. The receptors originated from a girl aged 2 to 9 with aplastic anemia, due to receive a stem cell transplant.

This chain joins TRBV20-1 and TRBJ2-5; perhaps TRBD2 as D (6 bases). This CDR3 region has 15 residues. From germline, CDR1 is DFQATT and CDR2 SNEGSKA (reference sequence). V lost 0 bases, J lost 5 bases, and 16 bases lay in between. The CDR3 DNA is TGCAGTGCTAGAGATCTAGGTGGCGGGACGGAGACCCAGTACTTC. Encoded protein: CSARDLGGGTETQYF.

Ten or more counts support this clonotype. V is TRBV5-5 and J is TRBJ2-1; 8 bases match TRBD1. CDR1 is SGHKS and CDR2 is YYEKEE in the germline V gene (reference sequence). This CDR3 has 12 amino acids. Trimming removed 6 bases from V and 6 bases from J; junction bases left unmatched: 2. The CDR3 spells CASIQGGNEQFF. CDR3 coding DNA: TGTGCCAGCATACAGGGGGGCAATGAGCAGTTCTTC.

This clonotype was observed a handful of times. V is TRBV29-1 and J is TRBJ1-2; a possible D gene is TRBD1 (5 bases). The germline CDR1 and CDR2 sequences are SQVTM and ANQGSEA. V shed 8 bases and J shed 5 bases, with 18 bases lying between them. The CDR3 consists of 13 residues. The CDR3 protein is CSIVSGAGYGYTF. CDR3 coding DNA: TGCAGCATTGTCTCTGGGGCCGGATATGGCTACACCTTC.

This rearrangement joins TRBV9 to TRBJ2-7; D is undetermined. Germline loops: CDR1 SGDLS, CDR2 YYNGEE. V was cut by 0 bases and J by 0 bases, with 7 bases left in between. This CDR3 comprises 14 residues. Written as DNA, the CDR3 is TGTGCCAGCAGCGTAGTCGGCAGCTCCTACGAGCAGTACTTC. Its protein product is CASSVVGSSYEQYF. Complete variable domain (other parts from reference TRBV9 and TRBJ2-7): DSGVTQTPKHLITATGQRVTLRCSPRSGDLSVYWYQQSLDQGLQFLIQYYNGEERAKGNILERFSAQQFPDLHSELNLSSLELGDSALYFCASSVVGSSYEQYFGPGTRLTVT.

The V call is TRBV5-1, the J call TRBJ1-6; 9 bases map to TRBD1. V lost 5 bases and J lost 7; bases outside the gene matches: 7. CDR1 and CDR2 (germline): SGHRS, YFSETQ. The CDR3 consists of 15 residues. CDR3 DNA: TGCGCCAGCAGTGCGGGACAGGGTTGGAATTCACCCCTCCACTTT. This sequence encodes CASSAGQGWNSPLHF.

The chain employs TRBV15 and TRBJ1-1; 8 nucleotides align to TRBD1. V lost 0 bases, J lost 7 bases, and 7 bases stayed unmatched. The CDR3 covers 15 residues. From germline, CDR1 is LNHNV and CDR2 YYDKDF (reference sequence). This chain's CDR3 is CATSRDRGTGLEAFF. As DNA, the CDR3 is TGTGCCACCAGCAGAGATCGGGGGACAGGCCTTGAAGCTTTCTTT.

This clonotype was seen only a few times. This chain links TRBV20-1 with TRBJ2-2; the match to TRBD2 covers 10 bases. The junction had 9 bases not matched to a gene; V was cut back by 1 base and J by 7 bases. Germline loops: CDR1 DFQATT, CDR2 SNEGSKA (reference sequence). The CDR3 runs to 16 residues. Here the CDR3 reads CSARGLAGVKGGELFF. The CDR3, as DNA: TGCAGTGCTAGAGGGCTAGCGGGAGTGAAGGGCGGGGAGCTGTTTTTT.

This chain connects TRBV5-8 to TRBJ2-7; D is perhaps TRBD2 (5 bases). The germline V gene encodes CDR1 SGHTS and CDR2 YDEGEE. The CDR3 has 13 amino acids. Trimming pared 3 bases from V and 2 bases from J, leaving 9 bases between. CDR3 bases: TGTGCCAGCAGCTGGACTGGTCCCTACGAGCAGTACTTC. Translating it yields CASSWTGPYEQYF.

The CDR3 region has the DNA TGCGCCAGCAGCCAGGGGGACGGCCGAACAGATACGCAGTATTTT. Translated: CASSQGDGRTDTQYF. The chain links TRBV5-1 to TRBJ2-3, with TRBD1 identical over 7 bases. The V segment lost 4 bases and the J segment 3 bases; nucleotides outside the gene matches: 8. The length of the CDR3 is 15 residues. CDR1 SGHRS and CDR2 YFSETQ come from the germline V gene.

This clonotype was seen a few times. This chain uses TRBV19 with TRBJ2-1; 10 bases map to TRBD2. V lost 2 bases, J lost 0 bases, and 13 bases stayed unmatched. Germline CDR1 and CDR2: LNHDA and SQIVND (reference sequence). The length of the CDR3 is 20 residues. The CDR3 nucleotides read TGTGCCAGTAGTATAACCACTAGTAGCGGGGGGCCCAGCTCCTACAATGAGCAGTTCTTC. Residues: CASSITTSSGGPSSYNEQFF.

This clonotype was found many times. V usage is TRBV6-5 and J usage is TRBJ1-1, with 7 bases fitting TRBD1. The CDR3 runs to 15 residues. Germline CDR1 is MNHEY and CDR2 is SVGAGI. Germline trimming cut 0 bases from V and 4 bases from J; bases unmatched to any gene: 5. CDR3 amino acids: CASSYSNPGGTEAFF. CDR3 DNA: TGTGCCAGCAGTTACTCGAACCCAGGGGGCACTGAAGCTTTCTTT.

The chain employs TRBV7-3 and TRBJ2-5; possibly TRBD1 for D (6 bases). V was clipped by 5 bases and J by 7 bases, with 20 bases between them. The CDR3 totals 15 residues. The V gene's germline CDR1 is SGHTA and CDR2 FQGTGA. The DNA for the CDR3 is TGTGCCAGCAGCCCTTCCACAGGGAGTGCGTTGACCCAGTACTTC. This sequence encodes CASSPSTGSALTQYF.